This TCR beta chain appears in the sequencing data of a study of T-cell memory formation after mild COVID-19. Overall study context: TCR clusters were largely donor specific. Study-wide points: Cross-reactive memory appears to have joined, as suggested by some responding clones showing up in pre-infection memory. The second-wave clones peaking on day 37 were not confirmed as SARS-CoV-2-specific. Contracting clones from day 15 to 85 showed balanced CD4/CD8; later expanders favored CD4+.

MiXCR, applied by TCRdb to the 5' RACE reads, yields one record per CDR3 protein. The sample holds around 300,000 distinct CDR3 sequences, around 15% seen once. This clonotype was recorded a few times. Its target is unknown. CDR1 SGHTA and CDR2 FQGNSA come from the germline V gene. This CDR3 contains 15 residues. V was clipped by 8 bases and J by 4 bases, with 20 bases between them. This sequence joins TRBV7-2 and TRBJ1-1; no definite D call. The clonotype originates from a man aged 18 to 29 who had mild COVID-19 (a few samples of this study predate the infection). Cell type and time point are not known. Specimen: PBMCs or a T cell subset sorted from them (not recorded which). The CDR3 loop is CASSPGGSRSTEAFF. For the CDR3, the DNA is TGTGCCAGCTCCCCCGGAGGCAGTCGATCCACTGAAGCTTTCTTT.